These T cell receptor beta chains were read from a single sample in a study of human T cells and chemical hapten exposure. One entry per CDR3 protein, called by TCRdb with MiXCR from the RACE reads. The profile shows more than 70,000 distinct CDR3 sequences, 8.5% to 9% of them singletons. Source material: whole blood. The receptors shown here come from a female donor in good health. Some clones in this sample may be carry-over from other donors' samples. CDR3s include the opening cysteine and the closing phenylalanine or tryptophan. D genes are given only for firm matches. Rows may omit the clone size; those that give it use once, few, many or a size class.

V gene,clone size,D gene,J gene,CDR3 protein,CDR3 DNA
TRBV28,.,.,TRBJ2-7,CASQNTGMGEQYF,TGTGCCAGCCAAAACACGGGTATGGGGGAGCAGTACTTC
TRBV19,many,.,TRBJ1-1,CASSIGGRGGPEAFF,TGTGCCAGTAGTATAGGGGGGAGGGGTGGCCCTGAAGCTTTCTTT
TRBV2,.,TRBD2,TRBJ2-1,CASSGPSGRVRGEQFF,TGTGCCAGCAGTGGCCCTAGCGGGAGGGTCCGGGGGGAGCAGTTCTTC
TRBV5-1,many,.,TRBJ2-5,CASSLEQETQYF,TGCGCCAGCAGCTTGGAACAAGAGACCCAGTACTTC
TRBV6-1,.,TRBD2,TRBJ2-3,CASSEDMEETSGVSDTQYF,TGTGCCAGCAGTGAAGACATGGAGGAGACTAGCGGGGTCTCAGATACGCAGTATTTT
TRBV20-1,.,.,TRBJ2-7,CSGLAAYEQYF,TGCAGTGGGCTAGCAGCCTACGAGCAGTACTTC
TRBV19,.,.,TRBJ2-2,CASSGGGCTGELFF,TGTGCCAGTAGTGGAGGGGGTTGCACCGGGGAGCTGTTTTTT
TRBV29-1,many,.,TRBJ1-3,CSVEDQGSGNTIYF,TGCAGCGTTGAAGACCAGGGATCTGGAAACACCATATATTTT
TRBV7-3,many,.,TRBJ1-6,CASSRRYNSPLHF,TGTGCCAGCAGCCGACGGTATAATTCACCCCTCCACTTT
TRBV7-3,.,.,TRBJ2-2,CASSSFGGLTGELFF,TGTGCCAGCAGCAGTTTCGGTGGGCTAACCGGGGAGCTGTTTTTT
TRBV6-5,many,.,TRBJ2-4,CASSYSSAGPKNIQYF,TGTGCCAGCAGTTACTCGTCAGCAGGGCCAAAAAACATTCAGTACTTC
TRBV9,few,TRBD2,TRBJ2-5,CASSVGLDGETQYF,TGTGCCAGCAGCGTGGGACTAGACGGGGAGACCCAGTACTTC
TRBV7-2,many,.,TRBJ1-1,CASSLGPVAFF,TGTGCCAGCAGCTTAGGTCCAGTAGCTTTCTTT
TRBV4-2,few,TRBD1,TRBJ2-5,CASSQEGQKETQYF,TGTGCCAGCAGCCAAGAGGGACAGAAAGAGACCCAGTACTTC
TRBV29-1,many,.,TRBJ2-1,CSVVRGPYNEQFF,TGCAGCGTTGTGAGGGGACCCTACAATGAGCAGTTCTTC
TRBV7-9,many,TRBD1,TRBJ2-1,CASSPPTRTGSFEQFF,TGTGCCAGCAGCCCTCCGACCCGGACAGGGTCATTTGAGCAGTTCTTC
TRBV6-1,many,.,TRBJ1-1,CASSELGPHTEAFF,TGTGCCAGCAGTGAATTGGGGCCGCACACTGAAGCTTTCTTT
TRBV11-2,once,.,TRBJ1-4,CASSFLLRDEKLFF,TGTGCCAGCAGCTTTTTATTGCGGGATGAAAAACTGTTTTTT
TRBV29-1,.,.,TRBJ2-1,CSVVVAPTYNEQFF,TGCAGCGTTGTGGTAGCTCCCACCTACAATGAGCAGTTCTTC
TRBV20-1,few,.,TRBJ2-3,CSGKDSYTDTQYF,TGCAGTGGAAAGGACAGCTACACAGATACGCAGTATTTT
TRBV29-1,many,.,TRBJ2-5,CSVGLVGAQETQYF,TGCAGCGTTGGGTTGGTGGGGGCCCAAGAGACCCAGTACTTC
TRBV2,few,.,TRBJ2-4,CASKGQLAKNIQYF,TGTGCCAGCAAAGGACAACTAGCCAAAAACATTCAGTACTTC
TRBV28,.,TRBD1,TRBJ2-7,CASSPGTGGFDEQYF,TGTGCCAGCAGTCCCGGGACAGGGGGCTTCGACGAGCAGTACTTC
TRBV2,many,.,TRBJ2-4,CASSEGGKSKNIQYF,TGTGCCAGCAGTGAAGGAGGGAAGTCCAAAAACATTCAGTACTTC
TRBV27,few,TRBD2,TRBJ2-7,CASRKLAGSYEQYF,TGTGCCAGCAGAAAACTAGCGGGGTCCTACGAGCAGTACTTC
TRBV5-1,few,TRBD2,TRBJ2-7,CASRGPASGPYEQYF,TGCGCCAGCAGAGGTCCTGCTAGCGGTCCCTACGAGCAGTACTTC
TRBV29-1,few,TRBD1,TRBJ2-7,CSARQGSSSYEQYF,TGCAGCGCACGACAGGGATCGTCCTCCTACGAGCAGTACTTC
TRBV29-1,.,TRBD1,TRBJ2-7,CSVERDRGHEQYF,TGCAGCGTTGAGAGGGACAGGGGACACGAGCAGTACTTC
TRBV19,.,.,TRBJ2-4,CASSFRQGGNKNIQYF,TGTGCCAGTAGTTTCCGACAGGGAGGGAACAAAAACATTCAGTACTTC
TRBV12-3/TRBV12-4,.,.,TRBJ1-1,CASSFNLGDTEAFF,TGTGCCAGCAGTTTTAATCTGGGAGACACTGAAGCTTTCTTT
TRBV5-1,.,TRBD2,TRBJ2-1,CASNPLGLAFNEQFF,TGCGCCAGCAACCCGCTGGGACTAGCTTTCAATGAGCAGTTCTTC
TRBV29-1,.,.,TRBJ1-1,CSTGRIPNTEAFF,TGCAGCACCGGACGGATACCGAACACTGAAGCTTTCTTT
TRBV5-4,.,.,TRBJ2-7,CASSLRLTDSYEQYF,TGTGCCAGCAGCCTGCGGTTGACAGACTCCTACGAGCAGTACTTC
TRBV6-6,many,.,TRBJ2-3,CAMRDSLGGTQYF,TGTGCCATGCGGGACAGCCTAGGAGGTACGCAGTATTTT
TRBV28,many,.,TRBJ1-5,CASSLDSSSNQPQHF,TGTGCCAGCAGTTTAGACAGTTCTAGCAATCAGCCCCAGCATTTT
TRBV12-3/TRBV12-4,.,.,TRBJ2-3,CASSLLISWPSESNTDTQYF,TGTGCCAGCAGTTTACTGATTTCTTGGCCTAGCGAATCGAACACAGATACGCAGTATTTT
TRBV9,.,.,TRBJ2-7,CASSGVGYEQYF,TGTGCCAGCAGCGGAGTCGGTTACGAGCAGTACTTC
TRBV7-9,.,.,TRBJ2-5,CASSLPNQETQYF,TGTGCCAGCAGCTTGCCTAATCAAGAGACCCAGTACTTC
TRBV10-3,few,.,TRBJ2-6,CAISESGVGANVLTF,TGTGCCATCAGTGAGTCGGGGGTTGGGGCCAACGTCCTGACTTTC
TRBV7-3,.,.,TRBJ2-3,CASSTGADTQYF,TGTGCCAGCAGCACGGGGGCAGATACGCAGTATTTT
TRBV29-1,many,.,TRBJ1-1,CSVAISAGTLAFF,TGCAGCGTTGCTATATCAGCGGGGACTCTAGCTTTCTTT
TRBV2,.,TRBD2,TRBJ2-5,CASSQSGAETQYF,TGTGCCAGCAGCCAGAGCGGGGCTGAGACCCAGTACTTC
TRBV20-1,many,TRBD2,TRBJ2-2,CSASFLAGTGELFF,TGCAGTGCTAGTTTCCTAGCGGGCACCGGGGAGCTGTTTTTT
TRBV5-1,few,.,TRBJ1-2,CASSDPRDGYGYTF,TGCGCCAGCAGCGACCCGAGGGATGGGTATGGCTACACCTTC
TRBV7-9,many,.,TRBJ1-6,CASSFGAVPGSYSPLHF,TGTGCCAGCAGCTTTGGAGCGGTGCCCGGGAGTTATTCACCCCTCCACTTT